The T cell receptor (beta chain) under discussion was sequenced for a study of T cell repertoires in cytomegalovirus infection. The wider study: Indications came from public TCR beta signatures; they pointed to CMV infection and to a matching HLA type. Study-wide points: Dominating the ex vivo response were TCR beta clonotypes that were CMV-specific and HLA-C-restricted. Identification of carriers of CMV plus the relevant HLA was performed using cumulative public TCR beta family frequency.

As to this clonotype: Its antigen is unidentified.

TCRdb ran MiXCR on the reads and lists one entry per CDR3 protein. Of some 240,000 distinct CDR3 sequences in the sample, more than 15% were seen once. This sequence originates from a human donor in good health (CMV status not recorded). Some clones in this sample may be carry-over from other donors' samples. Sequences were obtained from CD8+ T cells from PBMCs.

This CDR3 is CASSLNPGIGDGYTF. For the CDR3, the DNA is TGTGCCAGCAGCTTAAATCCGGGGATAGGGGATGGCTACACCTTC. The J gene is TRBJ1-2, the V gene TRBV7-9; weak D call: TRBD1 (5 bases). V dropped 2 bases and J dropped 6 bases, with 16 bases sitting between them. This CDR3 contains 15 residues. Germline lookup yields CDR1 SEHNR and CDR2 FQNEAQ (reference sequence).